The entry below describes one T cell receptor (beta chain). The target of this receptor is not known. Base quality data are lacking; no much larger clone is found one base away. The data stem from a study of tumor and adjacent non-tumor tissue in lung cancer (dated by TCRdb to the late 2010s). Concerning the study at large: By cancer type, the cohort comprised 12 adenocarcinoma patients, a couple of squamous cell carcinoma patients and 1 small cell lung cancer patient. Sequencing generated a total of more than 95,000,000 productive TCRbeta reads, averaging roughly 4.2 million reads per sample. The 15 or so patients were aged about 30 to 76 years, included approximately ten men and 5 women, and had TNM stage I to III disease. TCRbeta CDR3 sequencing was performed on about 29 paired specimens, with one tumor sample and one normal lung sample collected per patient. The study compared bulk TCRbeta repertoires from lung tumor tissue and matched distant non-tumor lung tissue of more than 12 lung cancer patients. Beyond this particular receptor, the publication reports: The sequencing platform is not named in the methods, and unique molecular identifiers are not mentioned. Peripheral blood was not sequenced, so blood TCRbeta repertoires in these lung cancer patients were not examined. A significantly larger cumulative share of the repertoire was made up by the top 100 clones in normal lung than in tumor tissue. The cohort had only about 16 patients, and the authors noted that larger samples and more detailed clinical data are needed. Significantly higher TCR diversity was found in younger patients, and higher tumor TCR diversity was associated with shorter overall and disease-free survival. Tumor tissue showed significantly higher TCR diversity (inverse Simpson) than normal lung tissue, at around 450 vs 150 (P = 0.0075, Mann-Whitney U test).

The library was obtained by multiplex PCR. The listed sequencing device is Illumina HiSeq 2500. Following protocols modified from ARM-PCR, the researchers constructed TCRbeta libraries through three rounds of nested PCR with primers (Table S4). Before sequencing, PCR products of 200-500 bp were cut from the gel and purified using the QIAquick gel extraction kit. As for the original processing: Reads were cleaned using Trimmomatic, were merged into complete CDR3 sequences using FLASH, and were assigned to V(D)J germline segments using MiTCR. Clonal diversity was computed as the inverse Simpson's index with VDJtools. Productive reads were defined as in-frame sequences without a premature stop codon. The public reads were reprocessed in TCRdb via fastp at Q25 and MiXCR, keeping in-frame beta chains. Rows with one shared CDR3 protein collapse into an entry with the most common genes and DNA. For this entry, the V and J calls and clone size follow TCRdb and not the study's own pipeline. Here the sample has fewer than 130,000 distinct CDR3 sequences; under 90% occur a single time. The leading ten clones occupy 20% to 25% of the sample.

RNA was isolated from bulk, unsorted tissue, and RNA quality was assessed with a NanoDrop ND-1000 and an Agilent 2100. Donors were newly diagnosed lung cancer patients admitted for thoracic surgery in China between August and November 2014, without prior chemotherapy. Patients with previous radiotherapy or chemotherapy, or with another concurrent cancer, were excluded from the study. Pieces of surgical tissue measuring about 1-2 cm3 were kept in RNAlater solution and stored at -80 degrees C until use. The CDR3 starts with the cysteine, ends with the phenylalanine, and has 15 residues. The CDR3 DNA has 45 bases and is translated from base 1. CDR1 and CDR2 (MGHRA, YSYEKL) derive from the germline V gene. V is clipped by 2 bases and J by 2 bases, and the sequence between their germline boundaries is 13 bases long.

This TCR derives from a man between 65 and 85 years old with non-small cell lung cancer. The chain is assembled from TRBV4-1 and TRBJ2-7, with no reliable assignment of the D segment. The sample was lung tumor tissue. The sequenced DNA: TGCGCCAGCAGCCAACATGGGATCTTCGCCTACGAGCAGTACTTC. Its translation reads: CASSQHGIFAYEQYF.